The TCR beta chain under discussion was sequenced for a study of T cells after yellow fever vaccination. Notes on the study in general: The secondary response showed a weaker magnitude and a faster peak, day 5 versus 15. Abundant contaminating clonotypes from the bulk population could appear in FACS-sorted repertoires.

TCR cDNA, made by 5'RACE template switching, carried an added universal primer site and UMIs. TCRdb redid the calling of the 5' RACE reads with MiXCR, one entry per CDR3 protein. The sample contains under 250,000 distinct CDR3 sequences, less than 9% of which appear only once. Comment on this clonotype: Its antigen is undetermined.

This receptor was obtained from a man aged 30 to 39 who received the YFV17D yellow fever vaccine. The source material was CD4+ T cells sorted from PBMCs, sampled 15 days after the yellow fever booster vaccination.

The CDR3 DNA is TGTGCCACCAGCATGATATTAGCAGGCGGGCGATCCTACGAGCAGTACTTC. Amino acid sequence: CATSMILAGGRSYEQYF. This chain links TRBV15 with TRBJ2-7, with D possibly being TRBD2 (5 bases). The ends were cut back, 4 bases at V and 1 base at J, with 20 bases in the middle. Looked up from germline, CDR1 is LNHNV and CDR2 is YYDKDF (reference sequence). The length of the CDR3 is 17 residues.